This T cell receptor beta chain derives from a study of T-cell memory formation after mild COVID-19. Study details: There were largely donor-specific TCR clusters.

TCRdb ran MiXCR on the 5' RACE reads and lists one entry per CDR3 protein. Counted here are under 200,000 distinct CDR3 sequences, 31% occurring once; the ten biggest clones make up 9.5% to 15%. Study-wide findings and caveats: Shrinking CD4+ clones resided mostly in CM and EM, and CD8+ ones in EMRA. Clones shrinking between day 15 and 85 showed a balanced CD4/CD8 split, and those that grew later tilted toward CD4+. Researchers found some responding clones in pre-infection memory, a sign that cross-reactive memory joined.

The CDR3 consists of 13 residues. V was pared by 3 bases and J by 7 bases, with 10 bases between. As concerns this clonotype: The antigen remains undetermined.

This TCR derives from an adult woman who had mild COVID-19 (a few samples of this study predate the infection). Cell type and time point are not known. Sequenced material: PBMCs or a T cell subset sorted from them (not recorded which). V gene TRBV12-3 or TRBV12-4 combines with J gene TRBJ1-5; D not certain. The CDR3 spells CASSFLEGQPQHF. The CDR3 DNA is TGTGCCAGCAGTTTTTTAGAAGGGCAGCCCCAGCATTTT.